These T cell receptor beta chains were read from a single sample in a study of neurological immune-mediated disorders. TCRdb ran MiXCR on the 5' RACE reads and lists one entry per CDR3 protein. The sample has roughly 48,000 distinct CDR3 sequences, roughly 13% seen once. Sequenced sample: PBMCs. Source of these receptors: a male donor with HTLV-1-associated myelopathy (HAM/TSP). Both conserved end residues are part of each CDR3. A D gene is named only where the DNA matches it firmly. Only some rows state a clone size, as once, few, many or a class for expanded clones.

clone size: few
J gene: TRBJ1-1
D gene: TRBD1
CDR3 length: 14
V gene: TRBV18
CDR3 DNA: TGTGCCAGCTCATTTGGACAGGGGGACACTGAAGCTTTCTTT
CDR3 protein: CASSFGQGDTEAFF

clone size: many
J gene: TRBJ1-1
D gene: -
CDR3 length: 13
V gene: TRBV12-3/TRBV12-4
CDR3 DNA: TGTGCCAGCAGCCCTCTACAGAACACTGAAGCTTTCTTT
CDR3 protein: CASSPLQNTEAFF

clone size: many
J gene: TRBJ1-2
D gene: -
CDR3 length: 13
V gene: TRBV7-3
CDR3 DNA: TGTGCCAGCAGCTCCGACGGACACTATGGCTACACCTTC
CDR3 protein: CASSSDGHYGYTF

clone size: -
J gene: TRBJ1-4
D gene: -
CDR3 length: 15
V gene: TRBV6-5
CDR3 DNA: TGTGCCAGCAGTTACGAATGGGAGACCAATGAAAAACTGTTTTTT
CDR3 protein: CASSYEWETNEKLFF

clone size: many
J gene: TRBJ1-5
D gene: -
CDR3 length: 12
V gene: TRBV28
CDR3 DNA: TGTGCCAGCAGGTTTAGCAATCAGCCCCAGCATTTT
CDR3 protein: CASRFSNQPQHF

clone size: many
J gene: TRBJ2-5
D gene: TRBD2
CDR3 length: 15
V gene: TRBV7-2
CDR3 DNA: TGTGCCAGCACCAATAGGGGCGGGAGGCAAGAGACCCAGTACTTC
CDR3 protein: CASTNRGGRQETQYF

clone size: -
J gene: TRBJ2-1
D gene: -
CDR3 length: 12
V gene: TRBV11-2
CDR3 DNA: TGTGCCAGCAGCTTAGAGGGCTATGAGCAGTTCTTC
CDR3 protein: CASSLEGYEQFF

clone size: many
J gene: TRBJ2-3
D gene: TRBD2
CDR3 length: 15
V gene: TRBV5-1
CDR3 DNA: TGCGCCAGCAGACTAGCGGGGGCCTGGGGAGATACGCAGTATTTT
CDR3 protein: CASRLAGAWGDTQYF

clone size: -
J gene: TRBJ2-7
D gene: -
CDR3 length: 16
V gene: TRBV28
CDR3 DNA: TGCGCCAGCAGTTTGTTTTTTGACCAGGACACCTACGAGCAGTACTTC
CDR3 protein: CASSLFFDQDTYEQYF

clone size: many
J gene: TRBJ2-7
D gene: -
CDR3 length: 15
V gene: TRBV7-9
CDR3 DNA: TGTGCCAGCAGCTTAGCCACAGGGAAACACTACGAGCAGTACTTC
CDR3 protein: CASSLATGKHYEQYF

clone size: many
J gene: TRBJ2-2
D gene: -
CDR3 length: 15
V gene: TRBV28
CDR3 DNA: TGTGCCAGCAGTTTAACTGGAGGTGGGACCGGGGAGCTGTTTTTT
CDR3 protein: CASSLTGGGTGELFF

clone size: few
J gene: TRBJ2-1
D gene: -
CDR3 length: 18
V gene: TRBV24-1
CDR3 DNA: TGTGCCACCAGTCGAACAGGATATAGGACTAGGGGGAACAATGAGCAGTTCTTC
CDR3 protein: CATSRTGYRTRGNNEQFF

clone size: few
J gene: TRBJ1-5
D gene: -
CDR3 length: 13
V gene: TRBV18
CDR3 DNA: TGTGCCAGCTCAAGGGAGATAAATCAGCCCCAGCATTTT
CDR3 protein: CASSREINQPQHF

clone size: few
J gene: TRBJ1-5
D gene: -
CDR3 length: 17
V gene: TRBV24-1
CDR3 DNA: TGTGCCACCAGTGATTTAGGAAGGGGTATCAGCAATCAGCCCCAGCATTTT
CDR3 protein: CATSDLGRGISNQPQHF

clone size: many
J gene: TRBJ2-5
D gene: TRBD2
CDR3 length: 21
V gene: TRBV9
CDR3 DNA: TGTGCCAGCAGTGGGGGACTAGCGGGGGGGAATGACGACCCCGGAGGAGAGACCCAGTACTTC
CDR3 protein: CASSGGLAGGNDDPGGETQYF

clone size: -
J gene: TRBJ2-3
D gene: TRBD2
CDR3 length: 18
V gene: TRBV5-1
CDR3 DNA: TGCGCCAGCAGCTTACCTGGGACTAGCGGGGGTATGGGGAGTACGCAGTATTTT
CDR3 protein: CASSLPGTSGGMGSTQYF

clone size: many
J gene: TRBJ2-5
D gene: TRBD2
CDR3 length: 17
V gene: TRBV5-1
CDR3 DNA: TGCGCCAGCAGCCTGCATGGACTAGCGGGGGCTCAAGAGACCCAGTACTTC
CDR3 protein: CASSLHGLAGAQETQYF

clone size: many
J gene: TRBJ2-5
D gene: -
CDR3 length: 14
V gene: TRBV7-7
CDR3 DNA: TGTGCTAGCAGCTTATCCCCGGGGAAAGAGACCCAGTACTTC
CDR3 protein: CASSLSPGKETQYF

clone size: many
J gene: TRBJ1-1
D gene: -
CDR3 length: 14
V gene: TRBV20-1
CDR3 DNA: TGCAGTGCCCCGTTCGGGGGCGGGAGCACTGAAGCTTTCTTT
CDR3 protein: CSAPFGGGSTEAFF

clone size: -
J gene: TRBJ2-5
D gene: -
CDR3 length: 14
V gene: TRBV7-9
CDR3 DNA: TGTGCCAGCAGCTTACTTGGATACCAAGAGACCCAGTACTTC
CDR3 protein: CASSLLGYQETQYF

clone size: many
J gene: TRBJ2-2
D gene: -
CDR3 length: 14
V gene: TRBV5-4
CDR3 DNA: TGTGCCAGCAGCTTGGGTGCACTCGGCGGGGAGCTGTTTTTT
CDR3 protein: CASSLGALGGELFF

clone size: -
J gene: TRBJ2-1
D gene: TRBD2
CDR3 length: 19
V gene: TRBV4-3
CDR3 DNA: TGCGCCAGCAGCCAAGATTGGGGGACTAGCGGGGGGGTCTACAATGAGCAGTTCTTC
CDR3 protein: CASSQDWGTSGGVYNEQFF

clone size: many
J gene: TRBJ1-4
D gene: -
CDR3 length: 14
V gene: TRBV12-3/TRBV12-4
CDR3 DNA: TGTGCCAGCAGTTTATCAACGGGAGGGGAAAAACTGTTTTTT
CDR3 protein: CASSLSTGGEKLFF

clone size: many
J gene: TRBJ1-6
D gene: -
CDR3 length: 14
V gene: TRBV12-3/TRBV12-4
CDR3 DNA: TGTGCCAGCAGTTTGCGCACCTATAATTCACCCCTCCACTTT
CDR3 protein: CASSLRTYNSPLHF

clone size: many
J gene: TRBJ2-3
D gene: TRBD2
CDR3 length: 18
V gene: TRBV20-1
CDR3 DNA: TGCAGTGCTACCCCTCTAGCGGGGGGGCCCCGGAGCACAGATACGCAGTATTTT
CDR3 protein: CSATPLAGGPRSTDTQYF

clone size: many
J gene: TRBJ2-3
D gene: TRBD1
CDR3 length: 18
V gene: TRBV28
CDR3 DNA: TGTGCCAGCAGTTTATTCCCGACAGGGGCTACTAGCACAGATACGCAGTATTTT
CDR3 protein: CASSLFPTGATSTDTQYF

clone size: many
J gene: TRBJ2-1
D gene: TRBD2
CDR3 length: 16
V gene: TRBV15
CDR3 DNA: TGTGCCACCAGCAGAGGCGGCGGGGGGGGGTTCGATGAGCAGTTCTTC
CDR3 protein: CATSRGGGGGFDEQFF

clone size: many
J gene: TRBJ2-7
D gene: -
CDR3 length: 15
V gene: TRBV5-5
CDR3 DNA: TGTGCCACCAATTGGGGGCGTGGCAGGGTCTACGAGCAGTACTTC
CDR3 protein: CATNWGRGRVYEQYF

clone size: -
J gene: TRBJ2-7
D gene: -
CDR3 length: 12
V gene: TRBV3-1
CDR3 DNA: TGTGTCAGCAGCCAAGAGCCGGGGATGTGGCACTTC
CDR3 protein: CVSSQEPGMWHF

clone size: many
J gene: TRBJ2-1
D gene: -
CDR3 length: 15
V gene: TRBV15
CDR3 DNA: TGTGCCACCAGCAGTGGATGGAGCTCCTACAATGAGCAGTTCTTC
CDR3 protein: CATSSGWSSYNEQFF

clone size: many
J gene: TRBJ2-1
D gene: -
CDR3 length: 13
V gene: TRBV29-1
CDR3 DNA: TGCAGCGTTGCAATGGCGCCCAACAATGAGCAGTTCTTC
CDR3 protein: CSVAMAPNNEQFF

clone size: -
J gene: TRBJ2-1
D gene: TRBD2
CDR3 length: 17
V gene: TRBV4-3
CDR3 DNA: TGCGCCAGCAGCCCGGATAGCGGGGCGGGGACCTACAATGAGCAGTTCTTC
CDR3 protein: CASSPDSGAGTYNEQFF